Sequencing of this T cell receptor (beta chain) was carried out in a study of regulatory T cells in long-lasting Graves disease. Library construction for TCR beta used iRepertoire HTBI primers and Arm-PCR of CDR3 regions. TCRdb ran MiXCR on the multiplex PCR reads and lists one entry per CDR3 protein. The table lists some 250,000 distinct CDR3 sequences, about 20% of them singletons. CDR1 and CDR2 from the germline V gene are SGHKS and YYEKEE (reference sequence). The CDR3 has 15 residues. The V end lost 4 bases, the J end lost 7 bases, and 20 bases lay between the germline ends. Time point indicated: newly diagnosed GD, antithyroid drugs for less than 3 months. Extracted RNA from PBMCs served as the source of the TCR library. Per American Thyroid Association guidelines, Graves' disease was diagnosed. These same data were also listed under a study on T cells in Graves' hyperthyroidism and ophthalmopathy. According to that study: Hyperthyroidism was newly diagnosed in patients aged 18 to 65 (duration under 2 months). Diagnosing involved the use of clinical symptoms, serum thyroxine and TRAb, thyroid ultrasound and orbital computed tomography. The model made its ophthalmopathy prediction, and onset followed a median approximately 7 months later.

V usage is TRBV5-5 and J usage is TRBJ1-2; perhaps TRBD1 as D (5 bases). The sequence was collected from a woman in her thirties with Graves disease. The sequences come from peripheral blood mononuclear cells (PBMCs), collected at new diagnosis, from a patient treated with antithyroid drugs. The CDR3 nucleotides are TGTGCCAGCAGCCCCCTGGCGGGGCGTGAAGGTGGCTACACCTTC. Amino acids: CASSPLAGREGGYTF.